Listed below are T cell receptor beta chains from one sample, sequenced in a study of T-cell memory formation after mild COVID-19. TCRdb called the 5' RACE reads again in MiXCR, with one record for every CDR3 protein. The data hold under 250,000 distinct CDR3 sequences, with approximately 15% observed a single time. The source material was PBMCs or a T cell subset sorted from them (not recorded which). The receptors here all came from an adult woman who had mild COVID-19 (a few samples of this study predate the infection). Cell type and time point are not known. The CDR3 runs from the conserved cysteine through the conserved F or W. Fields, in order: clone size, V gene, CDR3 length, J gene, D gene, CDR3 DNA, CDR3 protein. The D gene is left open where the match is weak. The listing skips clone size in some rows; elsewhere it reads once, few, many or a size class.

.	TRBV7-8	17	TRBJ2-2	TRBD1	TGTGCCAGCAGCCGCCGCCGGGACAGCCCAGGCACCGGGGAGCTGTTTTTT	CASSRRRDSPGTGELFF
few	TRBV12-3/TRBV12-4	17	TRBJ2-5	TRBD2	TGTGCCAGCAGCCGTGGGACTAGCGGGAGGGCCGAAGAGACCCAGTACTTC	CASSRGTSGRAEETQYF
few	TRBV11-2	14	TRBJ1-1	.	TGTGCCAGCAGCTTACTGCTCCAGAACACTGAAGCTTTCTTT	CASSLLLQNTEAFF
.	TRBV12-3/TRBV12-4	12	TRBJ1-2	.	TGTGCCAGCAGTTACGGGAGAGAGGGCTACACCTTC	CASSYGREGYTF
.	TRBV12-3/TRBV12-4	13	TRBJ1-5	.	TGTGCCAGCACAGTGAGTGGCAATCAGCCCCAGCATTTT	CASTVSGNQPQHF
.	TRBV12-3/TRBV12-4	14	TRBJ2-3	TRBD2	TGTGCCAGCAGCCCCCCAGCGGGAGAGGATACGCAGTATTTT	CASSPPAGEDTQYF
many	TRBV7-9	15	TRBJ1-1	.	TGTGCCAGCAGCTTCCTTTCGGGAGCGAACACTGAAGCTTTCTTT	CASSFLSGANTEAFF
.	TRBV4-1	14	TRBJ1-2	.	TGCGCCAGCAGCCTCCAGGCCGACCTCTATGGCTACACCTTC	CASSLQADLYGYTF
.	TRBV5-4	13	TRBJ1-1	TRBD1	TGTGCCAGCAGCTACAGGGGGGGGACTGAAGCTTTCTTT	CASSYRGGTEAFF
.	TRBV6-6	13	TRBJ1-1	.	TGTGCCAGCGTTCTCGCGGAGGGCGGTGAAGCTTTCTTT	CASVLAEGGEAFF
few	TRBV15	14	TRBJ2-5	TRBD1	TGTGCCACCAGCAGAGGTGGACAGGTAGAGACCCAGTACTTC	CATSRGGQVETQYF
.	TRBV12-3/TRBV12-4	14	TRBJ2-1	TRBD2	TGTGCCAGCAGTTTATCTAGCGGGAGGGCCGAGCAGTTCTTC	CASSLSSGRAEQFF
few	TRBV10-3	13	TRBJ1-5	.	TGTGCCATCAGTGCCAGGGAAAATCAGCCCCAGCATTTT	CAISARENQPQHF